This T cell receptor (beta chain) appears in the sequencing data of a study of blood T cell repertoires in COVID-19. Study background: Both acute and convalescent COVID-19 samples were obtained from the United States, Italy and Spain. T cells, B-cell-depleted T cells, or PBMCs supplied cDNA or gDNA.

Authors' methods: Cell counts per sample came from amplifying reference gene primers. The method was immunoSEQ multiplex PCR; TCRdb's version includes in-frame clones alone and lacks a portion of them. V and J calls and clone size are those listed in that table; D and trimming were worked out from the DNA. The sample lists roughly 250,000 clones, about four fifths occurring once. The Seattle patients, enrolled during active infection, were followed longitudinally. From germline, CDR1 is MDHEN and CDR2 SYDVKM. V lost 8 bases and J 4 bases, leaving 17 bases between the germline ends. The CDR3 contains 15 residues.

Source material: peripheral blood. The clonotype comes from a person aged 65 to 85 with COVID-19, enrolled during active disease. J is TRBJ2-2 and V is TRBV28; TRBD1 is a possible D gene (7 bases). The CDR3 loop is CASRRRQGGTGELFF. CDR3 sequence (DNA): TGTGCCAGCCGCAGGCGACAGGGAGGCACCGGGGAGCTGTTTTTT. The full variable domain, rest sourced from reference TRBV28 and TRBJ2-2, is DVKVTQSSRYLVKRTGEKVFLECVQDMDHENMFWYRQDPGLGLRLIYFSYDVKMKEKGDIPEGYSVSREKKERFSLILESASTNQTSMYLCASRRRQGGTGELFFGEGSRLTVL.